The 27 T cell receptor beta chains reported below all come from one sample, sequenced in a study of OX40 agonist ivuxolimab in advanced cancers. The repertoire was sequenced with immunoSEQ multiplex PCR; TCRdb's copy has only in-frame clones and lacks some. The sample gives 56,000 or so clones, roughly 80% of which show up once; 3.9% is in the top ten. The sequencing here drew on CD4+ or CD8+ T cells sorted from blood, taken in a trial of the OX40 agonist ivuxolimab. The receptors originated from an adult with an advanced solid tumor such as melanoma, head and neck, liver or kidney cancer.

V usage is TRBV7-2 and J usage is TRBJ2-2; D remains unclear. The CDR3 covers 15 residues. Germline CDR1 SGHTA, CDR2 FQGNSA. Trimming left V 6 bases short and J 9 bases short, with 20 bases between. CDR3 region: CASRSTGGGVRELFF. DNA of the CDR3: TGTGCCAGCAGATCCACCGGCGGTGGAGTTAGGGAGCTGTTTTTT.

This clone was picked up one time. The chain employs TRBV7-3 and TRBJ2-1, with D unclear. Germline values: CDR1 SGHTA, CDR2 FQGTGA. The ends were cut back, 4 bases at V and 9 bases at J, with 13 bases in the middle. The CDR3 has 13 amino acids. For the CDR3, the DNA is TGTGCCAGCAGCTCCCTTGGTGCCGCTGAGCAGTTCTTC. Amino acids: CASSSLGAAEQFF.

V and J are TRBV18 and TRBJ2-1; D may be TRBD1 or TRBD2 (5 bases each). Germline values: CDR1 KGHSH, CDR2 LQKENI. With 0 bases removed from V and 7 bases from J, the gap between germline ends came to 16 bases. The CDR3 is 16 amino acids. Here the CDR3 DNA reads TGTGCCAGCTCACCACCGTCGGGGCCCTCGGGGAATGAGCAGTTCTTC. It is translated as CASSPPSGPSGNEQFF. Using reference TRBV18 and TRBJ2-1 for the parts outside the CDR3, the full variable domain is NAGVMQNPRHLVRRRGQEARLRCSPMKGHSHVYWYRQLPEEGLKFMVYLQKENIIDESGMPKERFSAEFPKEGPSILRIQQVVRGDSAAYFCASSPPSGPSGNEQFFGPGTRLTVL.

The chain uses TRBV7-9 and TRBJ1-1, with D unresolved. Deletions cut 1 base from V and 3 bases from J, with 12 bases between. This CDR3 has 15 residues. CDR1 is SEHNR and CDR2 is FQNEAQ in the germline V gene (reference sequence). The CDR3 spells CASSLVSGRDTEAFF. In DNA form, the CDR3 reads TGTGCCAGCAGCTTAGTCAGTGGACGGGACACTGAAGCTTTCTTT.

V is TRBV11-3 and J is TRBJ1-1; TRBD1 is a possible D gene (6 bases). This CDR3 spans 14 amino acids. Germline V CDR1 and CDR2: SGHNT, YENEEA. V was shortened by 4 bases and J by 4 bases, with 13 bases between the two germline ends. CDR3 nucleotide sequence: TGTGCCAGCAGCTCTAATCAGGGGAGCACTGAAGCTTTCTTT. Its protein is CASSSNQGSTEAFF. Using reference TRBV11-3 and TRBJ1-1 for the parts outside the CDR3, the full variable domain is EAGVVQSPRYKIIEKKQPVAFWCNPISGHNTLYWYLQNLGQGPELLIRYENEEAVDDSQLPKDRFSAERLKGVDSTLKIQPAELGDSAVYLCASSSNQGSTEAFFGQGTRLTVV.

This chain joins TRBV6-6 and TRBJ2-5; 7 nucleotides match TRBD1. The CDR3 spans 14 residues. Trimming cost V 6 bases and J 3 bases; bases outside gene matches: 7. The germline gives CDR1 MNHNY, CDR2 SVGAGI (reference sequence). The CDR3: CASSPGQDKETQYF. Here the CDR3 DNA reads TGTGCCAGCAGCCCCGGACAGGATAAAGAGACCCAGTACTTC.

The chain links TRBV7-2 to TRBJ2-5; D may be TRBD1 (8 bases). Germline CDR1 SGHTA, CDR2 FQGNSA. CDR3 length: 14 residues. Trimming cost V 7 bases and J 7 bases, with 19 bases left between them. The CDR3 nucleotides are TGTGCCAGCAACACAGGGGGGGTCGTGGGGACCCAGTACTTC. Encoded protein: CASNTGGVVGTQYF.

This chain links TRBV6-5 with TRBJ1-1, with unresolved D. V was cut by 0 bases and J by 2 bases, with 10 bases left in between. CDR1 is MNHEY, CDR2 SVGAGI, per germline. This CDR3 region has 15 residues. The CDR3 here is CASSYSRQSNTEAFF. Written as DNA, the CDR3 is TGTGCCAGCAGTTACTCCCGGCAGTCTAACACTGAAGCTTTCTTT.

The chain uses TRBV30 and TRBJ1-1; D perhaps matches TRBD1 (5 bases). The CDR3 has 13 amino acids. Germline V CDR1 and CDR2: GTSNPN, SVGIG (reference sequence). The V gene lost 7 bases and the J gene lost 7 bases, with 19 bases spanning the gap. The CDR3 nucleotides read TGTGCCTTATTCAGGGAATTTAGGATTGAAGCTTTCTTT. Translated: CALFREFRIEAFF.

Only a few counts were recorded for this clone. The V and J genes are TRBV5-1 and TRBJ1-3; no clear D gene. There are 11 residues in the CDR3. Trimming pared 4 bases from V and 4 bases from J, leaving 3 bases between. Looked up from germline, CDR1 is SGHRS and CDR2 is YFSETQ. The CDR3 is CASSGGNTIYF. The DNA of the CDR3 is TGCGCCAGCAGCGGGGGAAACACCATATATTTT.

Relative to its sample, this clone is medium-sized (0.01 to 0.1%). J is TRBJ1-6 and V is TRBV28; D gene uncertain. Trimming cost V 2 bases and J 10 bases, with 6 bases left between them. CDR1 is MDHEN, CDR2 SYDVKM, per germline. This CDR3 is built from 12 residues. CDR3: CASSLGRSPLHF. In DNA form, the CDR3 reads TGTGCCAGCAGTTTAGGGAGGTCACCCCTCCACTTT.

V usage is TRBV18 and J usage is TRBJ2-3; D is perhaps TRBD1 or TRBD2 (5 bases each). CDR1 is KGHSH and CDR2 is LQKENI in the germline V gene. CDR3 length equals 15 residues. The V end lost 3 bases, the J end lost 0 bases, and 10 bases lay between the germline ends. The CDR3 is CASSPRDGSTDTQYF. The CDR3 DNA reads TGTGCCAGCTCACCCCGGGACGGTAGCACAGATACGCAGTATTTT.

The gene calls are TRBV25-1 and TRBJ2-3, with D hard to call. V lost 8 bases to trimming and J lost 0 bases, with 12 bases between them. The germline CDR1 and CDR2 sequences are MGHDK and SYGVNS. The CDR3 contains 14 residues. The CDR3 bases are TGTGCCAGCGCTGGCTCGCTTAGCACAGATACGCAGTATTTT. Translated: CASAGSLSTDTQYF.

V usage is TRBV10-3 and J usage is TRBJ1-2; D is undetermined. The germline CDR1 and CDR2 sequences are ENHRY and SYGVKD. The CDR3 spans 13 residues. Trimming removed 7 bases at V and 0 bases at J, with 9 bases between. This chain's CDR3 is CAIKEGSNYGYTF. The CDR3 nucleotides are TGTGCCATCAAGGAGGGATCTAACTATGGCTACACCTTC.

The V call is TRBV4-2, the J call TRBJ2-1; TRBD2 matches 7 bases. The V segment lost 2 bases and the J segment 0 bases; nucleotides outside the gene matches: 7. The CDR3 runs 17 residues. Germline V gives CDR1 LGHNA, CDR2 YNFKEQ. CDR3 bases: TGTGCCAGCAGCCAAAAATTATCGGGGGGCTCCTACAATGAGCAGTTCTTC. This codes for CASSQKLSGGSYNEQFF.

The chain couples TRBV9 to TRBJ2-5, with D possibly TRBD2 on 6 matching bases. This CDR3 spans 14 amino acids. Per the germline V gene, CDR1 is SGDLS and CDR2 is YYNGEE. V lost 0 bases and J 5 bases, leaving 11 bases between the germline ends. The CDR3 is CASSVALGRETQYF. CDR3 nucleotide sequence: TGTGCCAGCAGCGTAGCTTTGGGGAGGGAGACCCAGTACTTC.

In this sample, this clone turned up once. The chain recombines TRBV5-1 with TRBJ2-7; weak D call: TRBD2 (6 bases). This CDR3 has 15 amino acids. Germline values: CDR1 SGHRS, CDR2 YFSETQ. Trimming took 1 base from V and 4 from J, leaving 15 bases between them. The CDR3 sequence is CASSLNRGAGYEQYF. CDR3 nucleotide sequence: TGCGCCAGCAGCTTGAATCGAGGGGCGGGGTACGAGCAGTACTTC.

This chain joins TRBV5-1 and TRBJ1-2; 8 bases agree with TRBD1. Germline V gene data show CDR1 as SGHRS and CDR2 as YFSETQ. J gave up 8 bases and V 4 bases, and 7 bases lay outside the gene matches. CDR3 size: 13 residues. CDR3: CASSPRGRRGYTF. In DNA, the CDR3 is TGCGCCAGCAGCCCCAGGGGGCGCAGGGGCTACACCTTC.

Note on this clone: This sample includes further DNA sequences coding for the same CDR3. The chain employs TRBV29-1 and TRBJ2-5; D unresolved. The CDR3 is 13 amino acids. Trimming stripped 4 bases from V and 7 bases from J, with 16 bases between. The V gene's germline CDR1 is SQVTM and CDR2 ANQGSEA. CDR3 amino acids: CSVGSVSPGTQYF. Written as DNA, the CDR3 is TGCAGCGTTGGGTCCGTATCCCCAGGGACCCAGTACTTC.

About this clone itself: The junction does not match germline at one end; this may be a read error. DNA of the CDR3: TGCAGTGCTAGTGGGGGGCCCGATTTGGGCTTC. It translates to CSASGGPDLGF. The V gene is TRBV20-1, the J gene TRBJ2-7; perhaps D is TRBD1 or TRBD2 (6 bases each). CDR1 is DFQATT, CDR2 SNEGSKA, per germline (reference sequence). This CDR3 contains 11 residues.

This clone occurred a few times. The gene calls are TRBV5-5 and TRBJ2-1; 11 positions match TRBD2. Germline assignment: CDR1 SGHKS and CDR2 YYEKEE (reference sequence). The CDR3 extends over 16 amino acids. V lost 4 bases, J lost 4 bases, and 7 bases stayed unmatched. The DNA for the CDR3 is TGTGCCAGCAGCCCAACCACTAGCGGGGGTTACAATGAGCAGTTCTTC. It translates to CASSPTTSGGYNEQFF.

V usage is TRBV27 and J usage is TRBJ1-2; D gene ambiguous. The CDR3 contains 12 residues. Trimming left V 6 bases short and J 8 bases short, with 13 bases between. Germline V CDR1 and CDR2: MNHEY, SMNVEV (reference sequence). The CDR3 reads CASRESRDGYTF. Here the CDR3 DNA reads TGTGCCAGCAGGGAGAGTAGAGACGGCTACACCTTC.

CDR3 protein: CATSRDKGAGGGYGYTF. CDR3 nucleotides: TGTGCCACCAGCAGAGATAAAGGGGCAGGGGGTGGCTATGGCTACACCTTC. This chain joins TRBV15 and TRBJ1-2, with 7 bases lining up with TRBD1. The CDR3 has 17 amino acids. With 0 bases clipped from V and 4 bases from J, the junction kept 11 bases outside the gene matches. Germline loops: CDR1 LNHNV, CDR2 YYDKDF (reference sequence).

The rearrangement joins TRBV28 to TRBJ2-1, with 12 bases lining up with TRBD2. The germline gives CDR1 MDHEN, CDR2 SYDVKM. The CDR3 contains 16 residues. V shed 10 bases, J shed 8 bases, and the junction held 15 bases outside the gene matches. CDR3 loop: CATLLPPSGGADEQFF. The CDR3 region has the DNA TGTGCCACCCTCCTCCCCCCTAGCGGGGGGGCCGATGAGCAGTTCTTC.

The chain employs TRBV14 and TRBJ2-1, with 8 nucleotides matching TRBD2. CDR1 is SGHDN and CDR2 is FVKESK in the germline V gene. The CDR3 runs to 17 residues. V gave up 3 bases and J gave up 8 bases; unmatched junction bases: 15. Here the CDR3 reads CASSHNRGGAGRDEQFF. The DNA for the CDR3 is TGTGCCAGCAGCCACAACCGGGGGGGGGCCGGTCGCGATGAGCAGTTCTTC. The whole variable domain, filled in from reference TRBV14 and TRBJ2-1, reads EAGVTQFPSHSVIEKGQTVTLRCDPISGHDNLYWYRRVMGKEIKFLLHFVKESKQDESGMPNNRFLAERTGGTYSTLKVQPAELEDSGVYFCASSHNRGGAGRDEQFFGPGTRLTVL.

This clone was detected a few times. This CDR3 is CASTFPAYFSQSSYEQYF. CDR3 DNA: TGTGCCAGCACCTTTCCAGCTTATTTCTCCCAGAGCTCCTACGAGCAGTACTTC. The rearrangement links TRBV7-8 to TRBJ2-7; D is undetermined. There are 18 residues in the CDR3. Germline V lookup: CDR1 SGHVS, CDR2 FQNEAQ. Deletions cut 7 bases from V and 0 bases from J, with 25 bases between.

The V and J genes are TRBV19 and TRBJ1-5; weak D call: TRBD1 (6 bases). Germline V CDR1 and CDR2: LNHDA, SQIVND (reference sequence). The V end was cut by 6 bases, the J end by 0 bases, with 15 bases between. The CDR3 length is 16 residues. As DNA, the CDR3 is TGTGCCAGTAGGGACCCGGGGGCAGGTAGCAATCAGCCCCAGCATTTT. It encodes CASRDPGAGSNQPQHF.